These 29 T cell receptor beta chains came from one sample sequenced in a study of metastatic and nonmetastatic thyroid tumors. With MiXCR, TCRdb reprocessed the PCR reads. Of over 50,000 clones listed, 25% to 35% are singletons. No treatment had been given to any patient before thyroid surgery. Specimen: blood. Receptors were obtained from a female donor with papillary thyroid cancer or a benign thyroid nodule (not recorded which). Some clones in this sample may be carry-over from other donors' samples.

This clone occurred a few times. V gene TRBV2 combines with J gene TRBJ2-1, with D perhaps TRBD2 (6 bases). Trimming removed 4 bases at V and 4 bases at J, with 14 bases between. This CDR3 has 15 residues. The germline CDR1 and CDR2 sequences are SNHLY and FYNNEI. This CDR3 is CASSGTGVMYNEQFF. The CDR3 DNA follows: TGTGCCAGCAGTGGCACGGGAGTCATGTACAATGAGCAGTTCTTC.

This clone came up many times. The chain employs TRBV5-6 and TRBJ2-1; 7 bases map to TRBD1. Germline V lookup: CDR1 SGHDT, CDR2 YYEEEE. Germline trimming cut 2 bases from V and 5 bases from J; bases unmatched to any gene: 10. CDR3 size: 16 residues. In DNA, the CDR3 is TGTGCCAGCAGCTTAGCTGCAGGGGGTATTAACAATGAGCAGTTCTTC. Translated, it gives CASSLAAGGINNEQFF.

The V and J genes are TRBV20-1 and TRBJ1-5; 9 nucleotides align to TRBD1. V gave up 3 bases and J gave up 4 bases; unmatched junction bases: 4. This CDR3 is built from 14 residues. Germline-derived CDR1 and CDR2 are DFQATT and SNEGSKA (reference sequence). The CDR3, as DNA: TGCAGTGCTAGTCGACAGGGGGGGAATCAGCCCCAGCATTTT. Protein sequence: CSASRQGGNQPQHF.

This clone was detected a few times. The rearrangement uses TRBV20-1 and TRBJ1-3; unclear D gene. Germline-derived CDR1 and CDR2 are DFQATT and SNEGSKA (reference sequence). V was clipped by 3 bases and J by 1 base, with 16 bases between them. The CDR3 is 16 residues long. CDR3 DNA sequence: TGCAGTGCTAGTACCCTCGACGGATTTTCTGGAAACACCATATATTTT. Amino acid sequence: CSASTLDGFSGNTIYF.

In its sample, this clone was seen a few times. Germline is not matched at one junction end, which may reflect a read error. The chain has TRBV19 and TRBJ1-2; 9 nucleotides align to TRBD1. Looked up from germline, CDR1 is LNHDA and CDR2 is SQIVND (reference sequence). CDR3 size: 13 residues. The CDR3 nucleotides are TGTGCCATTAGTCCACAGGGGGCGGGAGGCTACACCTTC. Translation: CAISPQGAGGYTF.

This clone is medium-sized within its sample. The rearrangement joins TRBV12-3 or TRBV12-4 to TRBJ1-2; 7 bases map to TRBD1. This CDR3 region has 15 residues. Germline trimming cut 3 bases from V and 8 bases from J; bases unmatched to any gene: 12. CDR3 DNA: TGTGCCAGCAGTTTTGTTCAAGGGGGCGCGAAGGGCTACACCTTC. This sequence encodes CASSFVQGGAKGYTF.

Remarks on this clone: The sample contains more than one DNA sequence encoding this CDR3. The CDR3 region is CASSLIPGAYNEQFF. The CDR3, as DNA: TGCGCCAGCAGCTTGATTCCAGGTGCTTACAATGAGCAGTTCTTC. The genes are TRBV5-1 and TRBJ2-1, with D unresolved. The CDR3 sequence is 15 residues long. Trimming removed 1 base at V and 4 bases at J, with 12 bases between. CDR1 and CDR2 from the germline V gene are SGHRS and YFSETQ.

The V call is TRBV11-2, the J call TRBJ2-1, with D possibly being TRBD2 (5 bases). Trimming took 5 bases from V and 6 from J, leaving 20 bases between them. The CDR3 has 16 amino acids. From germline, CDR1 is SGHAT and CDR2 FQNNGV. The CDR3 sequence: CASSGRSRGFSNEQFF. The CDR3, as DNA: TGTGCCAGCAGCGGTCGCTCTAGAGGGTTTAGCAATGAGCAGTTCTTC.

The V and J genes are TRBV19 and TRBJ1-2; a possible D gene is TRBD1 (5 bases). The germline gives CDR1 LNHDA, CDR2 SQIVND (reference sequence). The V end lost 2 bases, the J end lost 2 bases, and 12 bases lay between the germline ends. The CDR3 covers 15 residues. CDR3 protein: CASSISTGPNYGYTF. The CDR3 region has the DNA TGTGCCAGTAGTATATCCACAGGACCGAACTATGGCTACACCTTC.

This chain uses TRBV6-1 with TRBJ2-7; weak D call: TRBD2 (7 bases). The V and J ends lost 1 base and 5 bases respectively, with 24 bases between them. The CDR3 spans 18 residues. Germline CDR1 is MNHNS and CDR2 is SASEGT. The CDR3 reads CASSEGAWGTTGPNEQYF. The CDR3 DNA follows: TGTGCCAGCAGTGAAGGGGCGTGGGGGACTACAGGGCCCAACGAGCAGTACTTC.

The chain is built from TRBV20-1 and TRBJ2-1, with 8 bases that match TRBD2. The trim removed 1 base at V and 2 bases at J, leaving 7 bases unmatched. CDR1 is DFQATT, CDR2 SNEGSKA, per germline (reference sequence). The CDR3 sequence is 16 residues long. The CDR3 protein is CSARALGTRTYNEQFF. Here the CDR3 DNA reads TGCAGTGCTAGAGCTCTCGGGACTAGAACCTACAATGAGCAGTTCTTC.

The rearrangement uses TRBV11-3 and TRBJ2-7; no clear D. The CDR3 extends over 13 amino acids. CDR1 is SGHNT, CDR2 YENEEA, per germline. Trimming removed 1 base at V and 6 bases at J, with 10 bases between. CDR3 in DNA: TGTGCCAGCAGCTTAGGGCGGCTCGGCGAGCAGTACTTC. Encoded protein: CASSLGRLGEQYF.

This clone is categorized as medium-sized. The chain has TRBV7-8 and TRBJ2-7; weak D call: TRBD2 (5 bases). This CDR3 has 13 residues. Trimming shortened V by 6 bases and J by 2 bases, and 11 bases separated the two germline ends. CDR1 and CDR2 from the germline V gene are SGHVS and FQNEAQ. The CDR3 DNA sequence: TGTGCCAGCAGTGGAGGTCGGACCTACGAGCAGTACTTC. Its protein is CASSGGRTYEQYF.

The chain recombines TRBV20-1 with TRBJ2-7; tentatively, D is TRBD2 (6 bases). CDR1 is DFQATT, CDR2 SNEGSKA, per germline (reference sequence). Trimming stripped 6 bases from V and 5 bases from J, with 17 bases between. This CDR3 is 13 amino acids long. In nucleotides, the CDR3 is TGCAGTGCCGCGACGACTAGATCCCACGAGCAGTACTTC. This encodes CSAATTRSHEQYF.

A few counts support this clone. The genes are TRBV6-1 and TRBJ2-7; TRBD1 or TRBD2 may be the D gene (5 bases each). The germline V gene has CDR1 MNHNS and CDR2 SASEGT. The CDR3 is 13 amino acids. V lost 1 base and J lost 6, with 10 bases in between. CDR3 nucleotides: TGTGCCAGCAGTGAAGGGGGGAAAGGCGAGCAGTACTTC. This sequence encodes CASSEGGKGEQYF.

CDR3 coding DNA: TGTGCCAGCAGCCCAGGGGGCGCGAGCTACTATGGCTACACCTTC. Translation gives CASSPGGASYYGYTF. The V and J genes are TRBV7-6 and TRBJ1-2; 8 bases agree with TRBD1. CDR1 SGHVS and CDR2 FNYEAQ come from the germline V gene. CDR3 size: 15 residues. Trimming took 5 bases from V and 3 from J; bases not matched to a gene: 8.

This chain uses TRBV27 with TRBJ2-7; 9 bases agree with TRBD1. V gave up 11 bases and J gave up 7 bases; unmatched junction bases: 9. There are 12 residues in the CDR3. Germline loops: CDR1 MNHEY, CDR2 SMNVEV (reference sequence). CDR3 sequence: CASTGGTGEQYF. In nucleotides, the CDR3 is TGTGCCTCAACAGGGGGCACAGGGGAGCAGTACTTC.

CDR3 sequence: CASSLGLARTDTQYF. CDR3 nucleotides: TGTGCCAGTAGTTTGGGACTAGCGCGGACAGATACGCAGTATTTT. J is TRBJ2-3 and V is TRBV19; TRBD2 agrees at 10 bases. The junction had 5 bases not matched to a gene; V was cut back by 5 bases and J by 3 bases. Germline V gene lookup returns CDR1 LNHDA and CDR2 SQIVND (reference sequence). CDR3 length equals 15 residues.

This clone has more than one count but fewer than ten. V is TRBV6-1 and J is TRBJ2-5; 9 bases line up with TRBD1. V was pared by 6 bases and J by 4 bases, with 3 bases of the junction left unmatched. CDR1 and CDR2 from the germline V gene are MNHNS and SASEGT. The CDR3 length is 13 residues. Written as DNA, the CDR3 is TGTGCCAGCAGACAGGGGGCAGGAGAGACCCAGTACTTC. Translated, it gives CASRQGAGETQYF.

This clone was observed a handful of times. The chain combines TRBV6-1 with TRBJ2-2, with TRBD1 matching over 10 bases. The V gene end was trimmed by 11 bases and the J gene end by 1 base; junction bases not matched to a gene: 13. CDR1 is MNHNS and CDR2 is SASEGT in the germline V gene. This CDR3 is 17 amino acids long. CDR3 protein: CASKTGGVLRNTGELFF. As DNA, the CDR3 is TGTGCCTCGAAGACAGGGGGCGTCTTGAGGAACACCGGGGAGCTGTTTTTT.

This clone was seen a handful of times. The chain links TRBV6-2 or TRBV6-3 to TRBJ2-3, with 7 bases fitting TRBD2. V lost 2 bases, J lost 3 bases, and 5 bases stayed unmatched. Germline V CDR1 and CDR2: MNHEY, SVGEGT. CDR3 size: 15 residues. The CDR3 DNA reads as TGTGCCAGCAGTTACAGGGCGGGAGCAACAGATACGCAGTATTTT. Translating it yields CASSYRAGATDTQYF.

This clone was recorded a few times. V and J are TRBV7-6 and TRBJ2-2; D may match TRBD1 or TRBD2 (5 bases each). This CDR3 has 15 residues. Trimming removed 3 bases from V and 5 bases from J, with 13 bases in between. Looked up from germline, CDR1 is SGHVS and CDR2 is FNYEAQ. In DNA, the CDR3 is TGTGCCAGCAGCTTGGGGCTAGAGGGGACCGGGGAGCTGTTTTTT. Amino acid sequence: CASSLGLEGTGELFF.

This sequence joins TRBV20-1 and TRBJ2-1; TRBD2 aligns across 12 bases. The CDR3 sequence is 15 residues long. Germline V gene lookup returns CDR1 DFQATT and CDR2 SNEGSKA (reference sequence). Trimming at V came to 2 bases and at J to 5 bases, leaving 4 bases not matched to a gene. The CDR3 sequence is CSARNLAGGDNEQFF. CDR3 bases: TGCAGTGCTAGAAACCTAGCGGGAGGGGACAATGAGCAGTTCTTC.

The rearrangement uses TRBV12-3 or TRBV12-4 and TRBJ2-5; perhaps TRBD1 as D (5 bases). Trimming stripped 3 bases from V and 2 bases from J, with 10 bases between. This CDR3 has 14 residues. The CDR3 is CASSFSQAQETQYF. CDR3 DNA sequence: TGTGCCAGCAGTTTCTCACAGGCTCAAGAGACCCAGTACTTC.

This clone was picked up a small number of times. V and J are TRBV12-3 or TRBV12-4 and TRBJ2-7, with 7 bases matching TRBD2. The CDR3 extends over 13 amino acids. Trimming removed 3 bases from V and 4 bases from J; junction bases left unmatched: 3. CDR3 amino acids: CASSLGLPYEQYF. CDR3 sequence (DNA): TGTGCCAGCAGTTTGGGACTACCTTACGAGCAGTACTTC.

A few counts support this clone. V usage is TRBV11-2 and J usage is TRBJ2-1, with 12 positions matching TRBD2. Germline V gene data show CDR1 as SGHAT and CDR2 as FQNNGV. The CDR3 spans 15 residues. After removal of 7 bases from V and 5 bases from J, the junction contained 6 bases not matched to a gene. The CDR3 nucleotides are TGTGCCAGCATCGCTAGCGGGAGGGTGAACAATGAGCAGTTCTTC. This sequence encodes CASIASGRVNNEQFF. The variable domain in full, completed from reference TRBV11-2 and TRBJ2-1, reads EAGVAQSPRYKIIEKRQSVAFWCNPISGHATLYWYQQILGQGPKLLIQFQNNGVVDDSQLPKDRFSAERLKGVDSTLKIQPAKLEDSAVYLCASIASGRVNNEQFFGPGTRLTVL.

This clone was observed a handful of times. The chain is built from TRBV28 and TRBJ1-1, with D uncertain. Looked up from germline, CDR1 is MDHEN and CDR2 is SYDVKM. V was trimmed by 7 bases and J by 1 base, leaving 13 bases between them. The CDR3 covers 14 residues. CDR3 nucleotides: TGTGCCAGCATCCCTCCGTTGGGGAACACTGAAGCTTTCTTT. Its protein product is CASIPPLGNTEAFF.

This clone was counted ten times or more. The chain has TRBV7-8 and TRBJ2-7; 8 bases fit TRBD2. The V segment lost 5 bases and the J segment 5 bases; nucleotides outside the gene matches: 8. The germline gives CDR1 SGHVS, CDR2 FQNEAQ. The CDR3 covers 14 residues. CDR3: CASSPSGSGNEQYF. The CDR3 coding sequence is TGTGCCAGCAGCCCCAGCGGGAGCGGGAACGAGCAGTACTTC.

This clone turned up a few times. The CDR3 nucleotides are TGTGCCAGCAGTTATACGGGAGCTGGCACAGATACGCAGTATTTT. It codes for CASSYTGAGTDTQYF. The chain uses TRBV6-6 and TRBJ2-3; possibly TRBD2 for D (6 bases). This CDR3 comprises 15 residues. Trimming removed 3 bases from V and 1 base from J, with 11 bases in between. Germline CDR1 and CDR2: MNHNY and SVGAGI (reference sequence).